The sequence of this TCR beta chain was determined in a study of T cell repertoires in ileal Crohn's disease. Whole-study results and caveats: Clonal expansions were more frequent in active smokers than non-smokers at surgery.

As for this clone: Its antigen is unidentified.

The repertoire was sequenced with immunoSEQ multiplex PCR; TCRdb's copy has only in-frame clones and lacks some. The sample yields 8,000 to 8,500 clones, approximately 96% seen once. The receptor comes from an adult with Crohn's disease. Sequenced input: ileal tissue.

The CDR3 nucleotides read TGTGCCAGCAGCTTGGTTTCCCTCCAAGAGACCCAGTACTTC. Translated: CASSLVSLQETQYF. The J gene is TRBJ2-5, the V gene TRBV5-6, with D uncertain. Germline CDR1 is SGHDT and CDR2 is YYEEEE. This CDR3 contains 14 residues. V dropped 0 bases and J dropped 1 base, with 7 bases sitting between them.